The 20 T cell receptor beta chains reported below all come from one sample, sequenced in a study of blood T cell repertoires in COVID-19. Using immunoSEQ multiplex PCR, the repertoire was profiled, and TCRdb retains in-frame clones only, with some absent. The data show 250,000 or so clones, with around 88% seen just once and roughly 6.8% held by the top ten. Sequencing was done on a sample of peripheral blood. The receptor source for this set is a woman in her twenties or thirties with COVID-19, enrolled during active disease.

This rearrangement joins TRBV10-2 to TRBJ2-7, with a possible D match to TRBD2 (6 bases). Looked up from germline, CDR1 is WSHSY and CDR2 is SAAADI. Between the trimmed V and J ends, which lost 3 bases and 0 bases, there was a span of 12 bases. The CDR3 is 15 residues long. The CDR3 sequence: CASSDRGTSSYEQYV. The CDR3 nucleotides are TGCGCCAGCAGTGACCGCGGGACCAGCTCCTACGAGCAGTACGTC.

The chain is built from TRBV3-1 (or the pseudogene TRBV3-2) and TRBJ1-4, with 7 bases aligning to TRBD1. This CDR3 is 16 amino acids long. The germline V gene has CDR1 LGHDT and CDR2 YNNKEL (reference sequence). Unmatched junction bases numbered 10, after V lost 1 base and J lost 8 bases. CDR3 in DNA: TGTGCCAGCAGCCAAGGACCCCAGGGGGGTCAAGAAAAACTGTTTTTT. Amino acid sequence: CASSQGPQGGQEKLFF.

The genes are TRBV18 and TRBJ2-3; no clear D. The CDR3 is 15 amino acids. Germline loops: CDR1 KGHSH, CDR2 LQKENI. V dropped 6 bases and J dropped 0 bases, with 13 bases sitting between them. In DNA, the CDR3 is TGTGCCAGCTCGCGACTTTTAACTAGCACAGATACGCAGTATTTT. Its protein product is CASSRLLTSTDTQYF.

The CDR3 loop is CASSSPTELQGPYEQYF. CDR3 in DNA: TGTGCCAGCAGTTCCCCCACCGAGCTACAGGGGCCCTACGAGCAGTACTTC. V is TRBV6-2 or TRBV6-3 and J is TRBJ2-7, with TRBD1 matching 7 bases. Germline-derived CDR1 and CDR2 are MNHEY and SVGEGT. This CDR3 region has 17 residues. With V trimmed by 4 bases and J by 2 bases, 14 bases remained unmatched.

In this sample, this clone turned up once. The V call is TRBV10-2, the J call TRBJ2-3; TRBD2 is a possible D gene (5 bases). The CDR3 runs 16 residues. Germline assignment: CDR1 WSHSY and CDR2 SAAADI. The ends were cut back, 4 bases at V and 6 bases at J, with 20 bases in the middle. The CDR3 bases are TGCGCCAGCAGTGGGTCGGCGGGCCCCCAGTGGGATACGCAGTATTTT. Amino acids: CASSGSAGPQWDTQYF.

The rearrangement joins TRBV7-2 to TRBJ1-5; D ambiguous. Trimming left V 1 base short and J 5 bases short, with 12 bases between. Germline V CDR1 and CDR2: SGHTA, FQGNSA. The CDR3 runs 15 residues. The CDR3 loop reads CASSLVGGVYQPQHF. As DNA, the CDR3 is TGTGCCAGCAGCTTAGTGGGCGGGGTATATCAGCCCCAGCATTTT. The full variable domain, with the rest looked up from reference TRBV7-2 and TRBJ1-5, is GAGVSQSPSNKVTEKGKDVELRCDPISGHTALYWYRQSLGQGLEFLIYFQGNSAPDKSGLPSDRFSAERTGGSVSTLTIQRTQQEDSAVYLCASSLVGGVYQPQHFGDGTRLSIL.

The rearrangement joins TRBV5-1 to TRBJ1-1, with D perhaps TRBD1 (5 bases). The CDR3 loop spans 15 amino acids. From germline, CDR1 is SGHRS and CDR2 YFSETQ. Trimming took 0 bases from V and 3 from J, leaving 12 bases between them. The CDR3: CASSLEAGRDTEAFF. The DNA for the CDR3 is TGCGCCAGCAGCTTGGAGGCAGGGAGGGACACTGAAGCTTTCTTT.

This chain joins TRBV7-8 and TRBJ1-2; TRBD1 matches 7 bases. J lost 5 bases, V lost 1 base, and 13 bases had no gene match. The CDR3 sequence is 17 residues long. Germline lookup yields CDR1 SGHVS and CDR2 FQNEAQ. CDR3 sequence reads: CASSLGTGQTGGYGYTF. DNA of the CDR3: TGTGCCAGCAGCTTAGGGACAGGCCAAACCGGGGGTTATGGCTACACCTTC.

A few counts support this clone. This chain joins TRBV2 and TRBJ2-2; no firm D call. Trimming left V 4 bases short and J 6 bases short, with 12 bases between. Germline CDR1 reads SNHLY; CDR2 reads FYNNEI. The CDR3 has 14 amino acids. The CDR3, as DNA: TGTGCCAGCAGTGCTCTAGAACATGCCGGGGAGCTGTTTTTT. It specifies CASSALEHAGELFF. The whole variable domain, filled in from reference TRBV2 and TRBJ2-2, reads EPEVTQTPSHQVTQMGQEVILRCVPISNHLYFYWYRQILGQKVEFLVSFYNNEISEKSEIFDDQFSVERPDGSNFTLKIRSTKLEDSAMYFCASSALEHAGELFFGEGSRLTVL.

The chain links TRBV2 to TRBJ2-1; maybe TRBD2 (5 bases). CDR3 length equals 13 residues. V was shortened by 2 bases and J by 4 bases, with 6 bases between the two germline ends. The germline gives CDR1 SNHLY, CDR2 FYNNEI. In DNA, the CDR3 is TGTGCCAGCAGTGAACAGCGGTACAATGAGCAGTTCTTC. Translation: CASSEQRYNEQFF.

This clone is a singleton in its sample. This chain's CDR3 is CASSLDLQGDNSPLHF. The CDR3 DNA is TGTGCCAGCAGCTTAGATTTACAGGGCGATAATTCACCCCTCCACTTT. V usage is TRBV11-2 and J usage is TRBJ1-6; the D gene is possibly TRBD1 (6 bases). V was shortened by 0 bases and J by 5 bases, with 11 bases between the two germline ends. CDR1 SGHAT and CDR2 FQNNGV come from the germline V gene. The CDR3 sequence is 16 residues long.

The J gene is TRBJ1-1, the V gene TRBV19; 8 nucleotides align to TRBD1. The CDR3 is 17 residues long. V dropped 6 bases and J dropped 4; count of bases not matched to a gene: 16. Germline values: CDR1 LNHDA, CDR2 SQIVND (reference sequence). The CDR3 spells CASRNPGQVIRVTEAFF. As DNA, the CDR3 is TGTGCCAGTAGGAATCCGGGACAGGTGATTAGGGTCACTGAAGCTTTCTTT.

The V and J genes are TRBV11-2 and TRBJ2-5, with a weak D call TRBD1 (6 bases). The ends were cut back, 5 bases at V and 5 bases at J, with 12 bases in the middle. The CDR3 loop spans 13 amino acids. The germline CDR1 and CDR2 sequences are SGHAT and FQNNGV. CDR3 coding DNA: TGTGCCAGCAGCCCGAGGGGGTGGGAGACCCAGTACTTC. It specifies CASSPRGWETQYF.

This chain links TRBV7-2 with TRBJ2-3, with 14 bases lining up with TRBD2. This CDR3 is 17 amino acids long. The ends lost 1 base at V and 4 bases at J; junction bases unmatched: 4. In germline, CDR1 is SGHTA, CDR2 FQGNSA. The CDR3 nucleotides are TGTGCCAGCAGCTTAGGACTAGCGGGAGGGGGGGCAGATACGCAGTATTTT. This translates into CASSLGLAGGGADTQYF.

This rearrangement joins TRBV11-2 to TRBJ2-1, with D perhaps matching TRBD2 (6 bases). Per germline, CDR1 SGHAT and CDR2 FQNNGV. Trimming stripped 0 bases from V and 9 bases from J, with 9 bases between. This CDR3 is built from 13 residues. CDR3 coding DNA: TGTGCCAGCAGCTTAGATTCGGGGGTTGAGCAGTTCTTC. Its protein product is CASSLDSGVEQFF. Full variable domain (remainder filled in from reference TRBV11-2 and TRBJ2-1): EAGVAQSPRYKIIEKRQSVAFWCNPISGHATLYWYQQILGQGPKLLIQFQNNGVVDDSQLPKDRFSAERLKGVDSTLKIQPAKLEDSAVYLCASSLDSGVEQFFGPGTRLTVL.

V is TRBV2 and J is TRBJ1-5; perhaps TRBD1 as D (5 bases). The CDR3 sequence is 14 residues long. Germline CDR1 is SNHLY and CDR2 is FYNNEI. V lost 3 bases and J lost 6, with 12 bases in between. CDR3 coding DNA: TGTGCCAGCAGTGATTACGGGGGTGGTCAGCCCCAGCATTTT. As protein: CASSDYGGGQPQHF.

CDR3 protein: CASSEQGVSEAFF. The CDR3 DNA reads as TGTGCCAGCAGCGAACAGGGGGTCTCTGAAGCTTTCTTT. The J gene is TRBJ1-1, the V gene TRBV3-1 (or the pseudogene TRBV3-2), with TRBD1 matching over 8 bases. Germline V gene lookup returns CDR1 LGHDT and CDR2 YNNKEL (reference sequence). The V segment lost 5 bases and the J segment 6 bases; nucleotides outside the gene matches: 5. The CDR3 has 13 amino acids.

The rearrangement links TRBV5-1 to TRBJ2-1; 14 bases agree with TRBD2. The CDR3 loop spans 17 amino acids. Germline V CDR1 and CDR2: SGHRS, YFSETQ. The trim removed 0 bases at V and 4 bases at J, leaving 3 bases unmatched. CDR3 DNA: TGCGCCAGCAGCTTGGAGGGGACTAGCGGGGGTTACAATGAGCAGTTCTTC. Translating it yields CASSLEGTSGGYNEQFF.

V gene TRBV7-2 combines with J gene TRBJ1-4, with TRBD1 as a possible D gene (5 bases). Germline CDR1 and CDR2: SGHTA and FQGNSA. V was cut by 1 base and J by 7 bases, with 13 bases left in between. The CDR3 sequence is 15 residues long. The CDR3 sequence: CASSLGGGSGEKLFF. The CDR3 DNA reads as TGTGCCAGCAGCTTAGGCGGGGGGAGCGGTGAAAAACTGTTTTTT.

The gene calls are TRBV28 and TRBJ1-6; D gene ambiguous. Germline lookup yields CDR1 MDHEN and CDR2 SYDVKM. The CDR3 runs to 15 residues. Trimming cost V 7 bases and J 0 bases, with 10 bases left between them. CDR3 sequence: CASTPPGSYNSPLHF. The CDR3 DNA reads TGTGCCAGCACCCCCCCAGGCTCCTATAATTCACCCCTCCACTTT.